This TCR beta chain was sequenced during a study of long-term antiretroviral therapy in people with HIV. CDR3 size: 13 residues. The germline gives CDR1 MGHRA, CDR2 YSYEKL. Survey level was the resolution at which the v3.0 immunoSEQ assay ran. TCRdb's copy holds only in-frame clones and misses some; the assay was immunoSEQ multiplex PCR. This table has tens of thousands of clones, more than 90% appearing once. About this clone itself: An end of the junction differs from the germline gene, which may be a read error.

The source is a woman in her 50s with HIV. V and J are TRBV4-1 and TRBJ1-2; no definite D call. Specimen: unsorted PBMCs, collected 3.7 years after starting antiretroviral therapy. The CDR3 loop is CASSPQTIYGHTF. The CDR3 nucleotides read TGCGCCAGCAGTCCCCAAACAATCTATGGCCACACCTTC.